This T cell receptor beta chain was sequenced in a study of cytomegalovirus exposure and HLA in healthy donors. Study-wide findings and caveats: Equally common other TCR beta chains were less clonally expanded than HLA-associated ones, a later analysis found.

The PCR contained 60 Vbeta and 13 Jbeta primers. TCRdb's table, derived via immunoSEQ multiplex PCR, lists solely in-frame clones and lacks some. Of approximately 100,000 clones listed, 74% were seen once; the top ten hold around 2%. This clone was seen ten or more times. Its specificity is unknown. The sequence was collected from a human donor in good health. Sequencing was carried out using PBMCs.

CDR3 sequence reads: CASSLARSSYEQYF. Written as DNA, the CDR3 is TGTGCCAGCAGCTTAGCTCGGTCCTCCTACGAGCAGTACTTC. The chain couples TRBV7-2 to TRBJ2-7; no reliable D call. V lost 0 bases and J lost 0, with 6 bases in between. The CDR3 has 14 amino acids. The germline V gene encodes CDR1 SGHTA and CDR2 FQGNSA.